This record concerns one TCR beta chain sequence. This entry belongs to a study of T cells in Graves' hyperthyroidism and ophthalmopathy. CDR1 is MNHNS and CDR2 is SASEGT in the germline V gene. The V segment lost 5 bases and the J segment 3 bases; nucleotides outside the gene matches: 12. This CDR3 has 17 amino acids. There were TCR beta CDR3 regions amplified from RNA transcripts. First-round RT-PCR with HTBI primers amplified the TCR CDR3 region. A single record per CDR3 protein comes from TCRdb applying MiXCR to the multiplex PCR reads. This sample carries under 400,000 distinct CDR3 sequences, approximately 15% of them seen once, and the ten largest clones take around 10%.

This chain joins TRBV6-1 and TRBJ1-3, with 8 bases lining up with TRBD1. The sequence derives from a woman in her sixties with Graves' hyperthyroidism. Sequenced: blood. The CDR3 nucleotides are TGTGCCAGCAGTTCCCCGCCCTTTACAGGGGGTGGAAACACCATATATTTT. Translating gives CASSSPPFTGGGNTIYF.